The 19 T cell receptor beta chains below come from one sample, sequenced in a study of T cells in Graves' hyperthyroidism and ophthalmopathy. The source material, RNA transcripts, was used to amplify TCR beta CDR3 regions. The study used the HTBI primer set for a first-round RT-PCR of the TCR CDR3. TCRdb re-derived calls from the multiplex PCR reads in MiXCR, one entry per CDR3 protein. This table holds around 300,000 distinct CDR3 sequences, roughly 15% found once. The sequenced sample was blood. The source of these receptors is a woman aged 40 to 50 with Graves' hyperthyroidism.

This clonotype came up a few times. The chain employs TRBV6-2 or TRBV6-3 and TRBJ1-2; D not resolved. Per germline, CDR1 MNHEY and CDR2 SVGEGT. V lost 0 bases and J lost 2, with 13 bases in between. CDR3 length: 16 residues. For the CDR3, the DNA is TGTGCCAGCAGTTACTCATCAGTAACGATGAACTATGGCTACACCTTC. It specifies CASSYSSVTMNYGYTF.

V is TRBV7-8 and J is TRBJ2-1; D gene uncertain. Between the trimmed V and J ends, which lost 1 base and 6 bases, there was a span of 10 bases. Germline V gives CDR1 SGHVS, CDR2 FQNEAQ. CDR3 length equals 14 residues. The CDR3 sequence is CASSLDPGLNEQFF. DNA for the CDR3: TGTGCCAGCAGCTTAGATCCGGGTCTCAATGAGCAGTTCTTC.

The chain combines TRBV19 with TRBJ1-2, with 8 positions matching TRBD1. This CDR3 region has 13 residues. From germline, CDR1 is LNHDA and CDR2 SQIVND (reference sequence). The V gene end was trimmed by 11 bases and the J gene end by 6 bases; junction bases not matched to a gene: 11. CDR3 coding DNA: TGTGCCGCAGAGGGGCAGGGGGCCAATGGCTACACCTTC. The encoded protein is CAAEGQGANGYTF.

This clonotype was detected many times. This chain connects TRBV28 to TRBJ2-1; 7 bases map to TRBD1. Looked up from germline, CDR1 is MDHEN and CDR2 is SYDVKM. CDR3 length: 15 amino acids. The trim removed 2 bases at V and 7 bases at J, leaving 8 bases unmatched. CDR3 nucleotide sequence: TGTGCCAGCAGTTTACCCCGACAGGGACGTAATGAGCAGTTCTTC. This codes for CASSLPRQGRNEQFF.

This clonotype showed up many times. J is TRBJ1-1 and V is TRBV6-1, with TRBD1 matching 9 bases. This CDR3 is built from 14 residues. Germline assignment: CDR1 MNHNS and CDR2 SASEGT. After removal of 7 bases from V and 6 bases from J, the junction contained 9 bases not matched to a gene. The DNA for the CDR3 is TGTGCCAGCACCCCCCGGGACAGGGTGTCTGAAGCTTTCTTT. It is translated as CASTPRDRVSEAFF.

This clonotype has ten or more counts. This chain uses TRBV2 with TRBJ2-7, with 13 bases identical to TRBD2. CDR3 length: 14 amino acids. With V trimmed by 2 bases and J by 6 bases, 1 base remained unmatched. Germline-derived CDR1 and CDR2 are SNHLY and FYNNEI. The CDR3 reads CASSERTSGSEQYF. In DNA, the CDR3 is TGTGCCAGCAGTGAAAGGACTAGCGGGAGCGAGCAGTACTTC.

The chain uses TRBV28 and TRBJ1-2, with D maybe TRBD1 (6 bases). In germline, CDR1 is MDHEN, CDR2 SYDVKM. CDR3 length: 14 residues. Trimming took 7 bases from V and 8 from J, leaving 20 bases between them. The CDR3 bases are TGTGCCAGCATCCACCCCGGGACACGGCAGGGCTACACCTTC. Its translation: CASIHPGTRQGYTF.

V usage is TRBV18 and J usage is TRBJ2-1; D possibly uses TRBD1 or TRBD2 (6 bases each). V lost 3 bases to trimming and J lost 8 bases, with 17 bases between them. The CDR3 sequence is 15 residues long. Germline V lookup: CDR1 KGHSH, CDR2 LQKENI. CDR3: CASSPETRGGDEQFF. Here the CDR3 DNA reads TGTGCCAGCTCACCCGAAACCAGGGGAGGAGATGAGCAGTTCTTC.

This clonotype has a count of ten or more. J is TRBJ1-2 and V is TRBV7-2, with D unclear. The CDR3 runs to 14 residues. Germline assignment: CDR1 SGHTA and CDR2 FQGNSA. Trimming removed 5 bases at V and 2 bases at J, with 12 bases between. DNA for the CDR3: TGTGCCAGCAGCGCGGGCGGAGAGAACTATGGCTACACCTTC. Its protein product is CASSAGGENYGYTF. The full variable domain, its missing parts supplied by reference TRBV7-2 and TRBJ1-2, is GAGVSQSPSNKVTEKGKDVELRCDPISGHTALYWYRQSLGQGLEFLIYFQGNSAPDKSGLPSDRFSAERTGGSVSTLTIQRTQQEDSAVYLCASSAGGENYGYTFGSGTRLTVV.

This clonotype was counted at least ten times. The chain couples TRBV28 to TRBJ2-2; perhaps TRBD2 as D (6 bases). The CDR3 runs to 15 residues. The germline gives CDR1 MDHEN, CDR2 SYDVKM. V was pared by 8 bases and J by 0 bases, with 13 bases between. CDR3 bases: TGTGCCAGCGACCCCGGGACTTCGAACACCGGGGAGCTGTTTTTT. Translation: CASDPGTSNTGELFF.

This clonotype has a single count. A much larger clone differs from this one at a single base, so this may be a read error. The chain recombines TRBV20-1 with TRBJ2-4; D is uncertain. Germline V lookup: CDR1 DFQATT, CDR2 SNEGSKA (reference sequence). The ends were cut back, 4 bases at V and 0 bases at J, with 16 bases in the middle. The CDR3 runs to 16 residues. CDR3 region: CSATTQESAAKNIQYF. The CDR3 DNA reads as TGCAGTGCTACTACCCAAGAGTCGGCAGCCAAAAACATTCAGTACTTC.

This clonotype was picked up many times. This chain uses TRBV18 with TRBJ2-5; the match to TRBD1 covers 8 bases. CDR1 is KGHSH and CDR2 is LQKENI in the germline V gene. This CDR3 region has 14 residues. With 1 base clipped from V and 2 bases from J, the junction kept 0 bases outside the gene matches. DNA for the CDR3: TGTGCCAGCTCACCACGGACAGGGCAAGAGACCCAGTACTTC. It codes for CASSPRTGQETQYF.

This clonotype was seen ten or more times. The chain has TRBV7-9 and TRBJ1-1; 7 bases line up with TRBD1. CDR3 length: 14 residues. Per germline, CDR1 SEHNR and CDR2 FQNEAQ (reference sequence). With 6 bases clipped from V and 3 bases from J, the junction kept 7 bases outside the gene matches. The CDR3 loop reads CASSGGGYDTEAFF. The CDR3 DNA reads TGTGCCAGCAGTGGAGGGGGCTATGACACTGAAGCTTTCTTT. Full variable domain (rest looked up from reference TRBV7-9 and TRBJ1-1): DTGVSQNPRHKITKRGQNVTFRCDPISEHNRLYWYRQTLGQGPEFLTYFQNEAQLEKSRLLSDRFSAERPKGSFSTLEIQRTEQGDSAMYLCASSGGGYDTEAFFGQGTRLTVV.

The chain has TRBV20-1 and TRBJ2-1; 9 bases line up with TRBD1. Germline values: CDR1 DFQATT, CDR2 SNEGSKA (reference sequence). The CDR3 loop spans 15 amino acids. V lost 0 bases and J lost 9; bases outside the gene matches: 9. The CDR3, as DNA: TGCAGTGCTAGAGAGGACAGGGGAAGGCCCAGTGAGCAGTTCTTC. Translated: CSAREDRGRPSEQFF.

This clonotype has a count of ten or more. The CDR3 sequence: CAARKGTSSNEQFF. DNA for the CDR3: TGTGCCGCCCGTAAGGGGACGAGCAGCAATGAGCAGTTCTTC. The chain has TRBV28 and TRBJ2-1; the D call may be TRBD1 or TRBD2 (5 bases each). Trimming removed 11 bases from V and 6 bases from J, with 20 bases in between. There are 14 residues in the CDR3. Germline lookup yields CDR1 MDHEN and CDR2 SYDVKM.

This clonotype was found many times. The chain is built from TRBV27 and TRBJ1-5; no definite D call. Germline V lookup: CDR1 MNHEY, CDR2 SMNVEV (reference sequence). The V gene lost 8 bases and the J gene lost 4 bases, with 9 bases spanning the gap. This CDR3 region has 12 residues. CDR3 protein: CASGSQNQPQHF. Here the CDR3 DNA reads TGTGCCAGCGGCTCACAGAATCAGCCCCAGCATTTT.

The J gene is TRBJ2-2, the V gene TRBV24-1; D remains ambiguous. Germline assignment: CDR1 KGHDR and CDR2 SFDVKD. CDR3 length: 12 residues. V was shortened by 7 bases and J by 3 bases, with 5 bases between the two germline ends. The CDR3 loop is CATSKYTGELFF. Written as DNA, the CDR3 is TGTGCCACCAGCAAATACACCGGGGAGCTGTTTTTT.

This clonotype showed up just a few times. The chain is built from TRBV2 and TRBJ2-1, with D possibly TRBD1 on 5 matching bases. Per germline, CDR1 SNHLY and CDR2 FYNNEI. V was clipped by 7 bases and J by 1 base, with 8 bases between them. CDR3 size: 13 residues. CDR3 loop: CASKQASYNEQFF. In DNA, the CDR3 is TGTGCCAGCAAACAGGCATCCTACAATGAGCAGTTCTTC.

This clonotype was recorded a few times. The chain carries TRBV5-6 and TRBJ1-1; TRBD1 aligns across 10 bases. The CDR3 runs to 14 residues. Germline V CDR1 and CDR2: SGHDT, YYEEEE. V shed 4 bases and J 5 bases; nucleotides not matched to a gene: 5. CDR3 in DNA: TGTGCCAGCAGCAGACAGGGGGCGCGAACTGAAGCTTTCTTT. This translates into CASSRQGARTEAFF.